This T cell receptor (beta chain) was sequenced for a study of graft-versus-host responses after intestinal transplantation. Background on the study: Once they had received anti-thymocyte globulin induction, all recipients took tacrolimus and steroids for around three years.

The method was immunoSEQ multiplex PCR; TCRdb's version includes in-frame clones alone and lacks a portion of them. This sample yields more than 70,000 clones, of which around 92% are seen a single time; around 0.44% belongs to the top ten. From germline, CDR1 is LGHNA and CDR2 YNFKEQ. V was trimmed by 4 bases and J by 0 bases, leaving 12 bases between them. The CDR3 has 15 amino acids. Turning to this clone: The antigen remains undetermined.

This sequence originates from a human donor who was the organ donor for an intestinal transplant. The gene calls are TRBV4-2 and TRBJ2-5; TRBD2 is a possible D gene (6 bases). The source was unstimulated CD8+ T cells sorted from spleen or lymph node cells, collected before transplant. The chain's CDR3 is CASSPLIADQETQYF. As DNA, the CDR3 is TGTGCCAGCAGCCCCCTGATAGCGGACCAAGAGACCCAGTACTTC.